A selection of T cell receptor beta chains follows, all from one sample in a study of blood T cells in healthy people across ages. Each CDR3 protein is one row after TCRdb ran MiXCR on the 5' RACE reads. The top ten clones hold around 13% of a sample with about 1.1 million distinct CDR3 sequences, approximately 38% of them seen once. Sequencing was performed on blood. The source of these receptors is a man aged 18 to 30 in good health. Each CDR3 is given with its conserved first and last residue. Each record gives: D gene, V gene, clone size, J gene, CDR3 DNA, CDR3 protein. D genes are given only for firm matches. Size is omitted from some rows. Given values are once, few, many or a class for expanded clones.

>-|TRBV4-2|few|TRBJ2-1
TGTGCCAGCAGCCAAGAAGAGTTCAGTTACCTCAATGAGCAGTTCTTC
CASSQEEFSYLNEQFF
>TRBD2|TRBV12-3/TRBV12-4|-|TRBJ2-1
TGTGCCAGCAGTGGGACTAGCGGGGACAATGAGCAGTTCTTC
CASSGTSGDNEQFF
>TRBD1|TRBV7-2|few|TRBJ2-7
TGTGCCAGCAGCTTTACAGGGGGAAACGAGCAGTACTTC
CASSFTGGNEQYF
>-|TRBV9|few|TRBJ2-1
TGTGCCAGCAGCAGGGTCGACAATGAGCAGTTCTTC
CASSRVDNEQFF
>TRBD2|TRBV4-2|many|TRBJ2-3
TGTGCCAGCAGCCCAGTTTCTAGCGGAGCAGATACGCAGTATTTT
CASSPVSSGADTQYF
>-|TRBV7-3|-|TRBJ2-3
TGTGCCAGCAGCTTGGGATCAGGTAGCACAGATACGCAGTATTTT
CASSLGSGSTDTQYF
>-|TRBV4-1|-|TRBJ1-5
TGCGCCAGCAGCCAGGGAATTGGCAAGCAGCCCCAGCATTTT
CASSQGIGKQPQHF
>-|TRBV7-2|few|TRBJ2-3
TGTGCCAGCAGCCGCCGTCCGGGACGGAGCACAGATACGCAGTATTTT
CASSRRPGRSTDTQYF
>TRBD1|TRBV20-1|-|TRBJ2-1
TGCAGTGCGGGACAGGGGGTATCCAATGAGCAGTTCTTC
CSAGQGVSNEQFF
>TRBD1|TRBV4-2|-|TRBJ2-5
TGTGCCAGCAGCCAAGACCCTAGTCCCACAGGGGTCTTCATGGAGACCCAGTACTTC
CASSQDPSPTGVFMETQYF
>-|TRBV7-9|-|TRBJ1-1
TGTGCCAGCGGCCGTACGCCGGGCACTGAAGCTTTCTTT
CASGRTPGTEAFF
>-|TRBV20-1|many|TRBJ1-5
TGCAGTGCTAGAGCCGCGAGGAGTCAGCCCCAGCATTTT
CSARAARSQPQHF
>TRBD2|TRBV7-2|-|TRBJ2-7
TGTGCCAGCAGCTTCTCCGCGGGGGGGCCCGTGGCTTCCTACAATGAGCAGTACTTC
CASSFSAGGPVASYNEQYF
>-|TRBV7-9|-|TRBJ2-3
TGTGCCAGCAGCTTCAACGGAAACACAGATACGCAGTATTTT
CASSFNGNTDTQYF
>-|TRBV20-1|few|TRBJ2-7
TGCAGTGCTAGAGTCGGCCCATACGAGCAGTACTTC
CSARVGPYEQYF
>TRBD1|TRBV27|-|TRBJ1-5
TGTGCCAGCAGTTCCCGGACAGGGGTGAATCAGCCCCAGCATTTT
CASSSRTGVNQPQHF
>-|TRBV28|-|TRBJ1-1
TGTGCCAGCAGTTTGATCCCCCTGAACACTGAAGCTTTCTTT
CASSLIPLNTEAFF
>-|TRBV14|few|TRBJ1-1
TGTGCCAGCAGCCAACAGGCGAACACTGAAGCTTTCTTT
CASSQQANTEAFF
>-|TRBV5-1|-|TRBJ2-2
TGCGCCAGCAGCCCAACGGCGACTAGTCTGAACACCGGGGAGCTGTTTTTT
CASSPTATSLNTGELFF
>-|TRBV5-1|-|TRBJ1-4
TGCGCCAGCAGCTCCGACAGGACTAATGAAAAACTGTTTTTT
CASSSDRTNEKLFF
>TRBD1|TRBV29-1|many|TRBJ1-1
TGCAGCGCTCCCGGACAGGGAGGGACTGAAGCTTTCTTT
CSAPGQGGTEAFF
>-|TRBV4-3|-|TRBJ2-7
TGCGCCAGCAGCCAAGAGGGAGGAGGTTACTACGAGCAGTACTTC
CASSQEGGGYYEQYF
>-|TRBV20-1|-|TRBJ1-2
TGCACAATCAGGGAAGTCAGCATTGGCTACACCTTC
CTIREVSIGYTF
>-|TRBV6-2/TRBV6-3|-|TRBJ2-3
TGTGCCAGCAGTCTACCGGTATGGGGCGTCGGGAGCACAGATACGCAGTATTTT
CASSLPVWGVGSTDTQYF
>-|TRBV12-5|-|TRBJ2-7
TGTGCTAGTGGCACGAGTGGGGGCCGATCCTACGAGCAGTACTTC
CASGTSGGRSYEQYF
>TRBD2|TRBV20-1|few|TRBJ2-1
TGCAGTGCCCTGACCGGGACTAGCGGGGTTGAGCAGTTCTTC
CSALTGTSGVEQFF
>TRBD1|TRBV7-2|few|TRBJ1-1
TGTGCCAGCAGCTTAGCCCAACAGGGGGGATCATTAGAAGCTTTCTTT
CASSLAQQGGSLEAFF
>TRBD1|TRBV12-3/TRBV12-4|-|TRBJ1-2
TGTGCCAGCAGTTTGCCAGGGGGCTTGAGTGGCTACACCTTC
CASSLPGGLSGYTF
>TRBD1|TRBV5-1|few|TRBJ2-1
TGCGCCAGCAGCTTGGCTTACGGACAGGGTTACAATGAGCAGTTCTTC
CASSLAYGQGYNEQFF
>-|TRBV9|-|TRBJ2-1
TGTGCCAGCAGCGTAGGGGGGATCTACAATGAGCAGTTCTTC
CASSVGGIYNEQFF
>-|TRBV10-3|-|TRBJ2-2
TGTGCCATCAGTGGGAGTCAACCAACTACGACCGGGGAGCTGTTTTTT
CAISGSQPTTTGELFF
>-|TRBV4-1|-|TRBJ2-3
TGCGCCAACAGGAATGTTGGGGGGCCTAGCACAGATACGCAGTATTTT
CANRNVGGPSTDTQYF
>-|TRBV7-9|-|TRBJ2-1
TGTGCCAGCAGCTTAATGAGGGGTCAATGGGGTGAGCAGTTCTTC
CASSLMRGQWGEQFF
>-|TRBV20-1|few|TRBJ1-1
TGCAGTGCTACCGTGACTGTGAACACTGAAGCTTTCTTT
CSATVTVNTEAFF
>TRBD1|TRBV9|-|TRBJ1-1
TGTGCCAGCAGCGGGGACAGGGGGCGTGACACTGAAGCTTTCTTT
CASSGDRGRDTEAFF
>-|TRBV5-1|-|TRBJ1-6
TGCGCCAGCAGCTTGGTTCCCCCGGAGCTGGATTCACCCCTCCACTTT
CASSLVPPELDSPLHF
>TRBD1|TRBV9|few|TRBJ2-7
TGTGCCACCATCAGACAGGGTGGGGCCTACGAGCAGTACTTC
CATIRQGGAYEQYF
>-|TRBV7-9|many|TRBJ1-2
TGTGCCAGCAGCTGGTCCGATGGCTACACCTTC
CASSWSDGYTF
>-|TRBV7-9|-|TRBJ1-1
TGTGCCAGCCAGGGTCGAATGGGGTTCACTGAAGCTTTCTTT
CASQGRMGFTEAFF
>TRBD1|TRBV20-1|few|TRBJ1-1
TGCAGTGCTGCAGGGGGCTCGGGTACTGAAGCTTTCTTT
CSAAGGSGTEAFF
>-|TRBV7-2|-|TRBJ1-2
TGTGCCAGCAGCTTTAACCCGCTCGACGGAGCCTATGGCTACACCTTC
CASSFNPLDGAYGYTF
>TRBD2|TRBV18|-|TRBJ2-3
TGTGCCAGCTCATCGGCGGCCGGGGGGTCTATCACAGATACGCAGTATTTT
CASSSAAGGSITDTQYF
>TRBD1|TRBV7-9|-|TRBJ2-3
TGTGCCAGCAGCCCTCCGGGACAGAACATTGATACGCAGTATTTT
CASSPPGQNIDTQYF
>-|TRBV27|-|TRBJ2-2
TGTGCCAGCAGTTTCTTCGGGGAGCTGTTTTTT
CASSFFGELFF
>-|TRBV6-5|-|TRBJ2-5
TGTGCCAGCAGTTACTCGCAGACGCAAGAGACCCAGTACTTC
CASSYSQTQETQYF
>TRBD2|TRBV5-1|-|TRBJ2-3
TGCGCCAGCAGCCCTATACTCCCGACTAGCGGGGTGGGGGATACGCAGTATTTT
CASSPILPTSGVGDTQYF
>-|TRBV4-1|few|TRBJ1-2
TGCGCCAGCAGCCAAGACCAGACACTCCGGCGCGGCTACACCTTC
CASSQDQTLRRGYTF